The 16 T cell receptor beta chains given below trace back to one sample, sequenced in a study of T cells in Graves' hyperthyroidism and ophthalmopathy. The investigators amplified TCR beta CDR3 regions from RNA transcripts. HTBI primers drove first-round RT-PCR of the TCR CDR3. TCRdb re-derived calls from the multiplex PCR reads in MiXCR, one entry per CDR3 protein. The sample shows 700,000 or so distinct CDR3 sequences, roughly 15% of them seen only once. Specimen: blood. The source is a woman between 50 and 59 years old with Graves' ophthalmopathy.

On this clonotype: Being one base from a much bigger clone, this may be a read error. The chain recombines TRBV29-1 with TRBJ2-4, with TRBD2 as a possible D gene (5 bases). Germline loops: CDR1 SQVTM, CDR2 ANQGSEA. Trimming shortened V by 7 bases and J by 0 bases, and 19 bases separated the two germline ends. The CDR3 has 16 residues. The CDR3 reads CSAIRLARLAKNIQYF. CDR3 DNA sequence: TGCAGCGCCATTCGGCTAGCAAGACTAGCCAAAAACATTCAGTACTTC.

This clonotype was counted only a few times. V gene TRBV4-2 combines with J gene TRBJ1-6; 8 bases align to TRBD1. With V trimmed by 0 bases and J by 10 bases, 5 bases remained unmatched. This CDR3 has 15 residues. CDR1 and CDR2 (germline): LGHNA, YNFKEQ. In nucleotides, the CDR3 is TGTGCCAGCAGCCAAGAGGACAGGGTCTCATCACCCCTCCACTTT. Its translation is CASSQEDRVSSPLHF.

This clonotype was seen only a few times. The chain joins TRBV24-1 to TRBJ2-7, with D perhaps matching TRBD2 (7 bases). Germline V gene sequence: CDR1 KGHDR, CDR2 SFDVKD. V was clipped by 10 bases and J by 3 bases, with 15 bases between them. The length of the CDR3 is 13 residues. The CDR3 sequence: CATRGGDRYEQYF. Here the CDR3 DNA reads TGTGCCACTAGGGGGGGGGACCGCTACGAGCAGTACTTC.

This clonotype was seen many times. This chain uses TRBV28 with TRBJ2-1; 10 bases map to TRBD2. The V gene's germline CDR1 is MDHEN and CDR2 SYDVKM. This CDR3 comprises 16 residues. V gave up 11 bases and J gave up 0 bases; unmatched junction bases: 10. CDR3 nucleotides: TGTGCCGCCCGTCGTAGCGGGAGGCCCTCCTACAATGAGCAGTTCTTC. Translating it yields CAARRSGRPSYNEQFF.

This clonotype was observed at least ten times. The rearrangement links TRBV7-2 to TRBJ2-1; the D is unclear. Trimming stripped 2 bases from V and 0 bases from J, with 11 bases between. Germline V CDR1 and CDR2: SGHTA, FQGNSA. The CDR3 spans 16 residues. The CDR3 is CASSLNQAVSYNEQFF. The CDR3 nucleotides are TGTGCCAGCAGCTTAAACCAAGCTGTCTCCTACAATGAGCAGTTCTTC.

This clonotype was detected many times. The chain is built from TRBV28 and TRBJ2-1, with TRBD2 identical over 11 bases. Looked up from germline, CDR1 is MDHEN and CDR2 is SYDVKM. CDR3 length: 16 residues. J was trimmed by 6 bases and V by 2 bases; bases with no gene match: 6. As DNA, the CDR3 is TGTGCCAGCAGTTTAATTACTAGCGGGAGAGGCAATGAGCAGTTCTTC. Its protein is CASSLITSGRGNEQFF.

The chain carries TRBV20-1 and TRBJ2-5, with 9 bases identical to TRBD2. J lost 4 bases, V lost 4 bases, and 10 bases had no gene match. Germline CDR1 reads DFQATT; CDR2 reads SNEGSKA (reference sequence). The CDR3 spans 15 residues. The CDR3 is CSATAGTSRGETQYF. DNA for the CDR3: TGCAGTGCTACCGCCGGGACTAGCCGAGGAGAGACCCAGTACTTC.

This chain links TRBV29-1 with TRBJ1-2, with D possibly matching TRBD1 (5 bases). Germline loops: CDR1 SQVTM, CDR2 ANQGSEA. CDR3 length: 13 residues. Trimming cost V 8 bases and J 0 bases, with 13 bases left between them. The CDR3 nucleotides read TGCAGCATTACAGGACGAGCTAACTATGGCTACACCTTC. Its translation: CSITGRANYGYTF.

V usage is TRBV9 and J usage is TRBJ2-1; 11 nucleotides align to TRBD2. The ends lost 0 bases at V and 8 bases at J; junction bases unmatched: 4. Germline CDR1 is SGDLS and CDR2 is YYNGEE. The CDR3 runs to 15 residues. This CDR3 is CASSVVLAGVDEQFF. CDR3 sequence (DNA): TGTGCCAGCAGCGTAGTACTAGCGGGAGTAGATGAGCAGTTCTTC.

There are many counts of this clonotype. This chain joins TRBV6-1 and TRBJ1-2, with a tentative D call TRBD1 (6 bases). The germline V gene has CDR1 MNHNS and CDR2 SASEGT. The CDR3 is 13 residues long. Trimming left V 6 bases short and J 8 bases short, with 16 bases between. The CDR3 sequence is CASRATYRDGYTF. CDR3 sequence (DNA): TGTGCCAGCAGGGCAACCTACAGGGACGGCTACACCTTC.

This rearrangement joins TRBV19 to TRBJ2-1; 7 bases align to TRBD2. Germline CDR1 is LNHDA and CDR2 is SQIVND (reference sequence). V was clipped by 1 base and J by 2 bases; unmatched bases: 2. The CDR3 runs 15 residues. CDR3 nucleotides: TGTGCCAGTAGTATAGCCAGCGGGACCTACAATGAGCAGTTCTTC. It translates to CASSIASGTYNEQFF.

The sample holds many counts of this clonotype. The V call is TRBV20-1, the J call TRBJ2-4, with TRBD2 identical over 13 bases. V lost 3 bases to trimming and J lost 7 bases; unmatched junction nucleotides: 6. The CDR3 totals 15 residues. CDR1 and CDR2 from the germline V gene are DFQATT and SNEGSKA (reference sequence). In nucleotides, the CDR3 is TGCAGTGCTAGTCCACTAGCGGGAGGGCGTAACATTCAGTACTTC. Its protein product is CSASPLAGGRNIQYF.

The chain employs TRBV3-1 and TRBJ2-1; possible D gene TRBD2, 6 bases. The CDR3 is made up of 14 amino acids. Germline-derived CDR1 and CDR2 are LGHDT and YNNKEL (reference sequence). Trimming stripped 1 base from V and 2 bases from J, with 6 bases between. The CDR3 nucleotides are TGTGCCAGCAGCCAAGCGGGGGCCTACAATGAGCAGTTCTTC. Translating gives CASSQAGAYNEQFF.

CDR3 region: CASSYPPLRQPNQPQHF. The CDR3 bases are TGTGCCAGCAGTTACCCTCCCTTGAGGCAACCCAATCAGCCCCAGCATTTT. The chain is built from TRBV6-2 or TRBV6-3 and TRBJ1-5, with D unclear. There are 17 residues in the CDR3. Trimming removed 2 bases at V and 3 bases at J, with 17 bases between. The germline gives CDR1 MNHEY, CDR2 SVGEGT.

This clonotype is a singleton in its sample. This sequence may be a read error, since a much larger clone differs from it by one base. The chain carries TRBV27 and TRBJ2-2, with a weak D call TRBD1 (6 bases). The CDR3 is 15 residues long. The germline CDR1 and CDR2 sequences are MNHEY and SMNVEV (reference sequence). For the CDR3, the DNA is TGTGCCAGCAGTTTCGTCCAGGGGATGACCGGGGTGCTGTTTTTT. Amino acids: CASSFVQGMTGVLFF.

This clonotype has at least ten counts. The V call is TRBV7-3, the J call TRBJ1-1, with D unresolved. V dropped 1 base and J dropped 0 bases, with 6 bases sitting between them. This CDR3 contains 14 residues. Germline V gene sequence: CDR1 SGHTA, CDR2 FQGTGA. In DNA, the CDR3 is TGTGCCAGCAGCTTAAAACACCTGAACACTGAAGCTTTCTTT. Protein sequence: CASSLKHLNTEAFF.